Listed below are T cell receptor beta chains from one sample, sequenced in a study of PD-1 blockade in classical Hodgkin lymphoma. Using immunoSEQ multiplex PCR, the repertoire was profiled, and TCRdb retains in-frame clones only, with some absent. The sample lists some 20,000 clones; 71% were seen once. The material was peripheral blood mononuclear cells (PBMCs), obtained at baseline. The receptor source for this set is a human donor with classical Hodgkin lymphoma. Both conserved end residues are part of each CDR3.

j_gene,v_gene,CDR3aa
TRBJ1-1,TRBV19,CASSFGTGSEAFF
TRBJ1-6,TRBV7-2,CASSLRGQGSSPLHF
TRBJ2-6,TRBV29-1,CSAGPLGDAGANVLTF
TRBJ2-1,TRBV5-1,CASSPTTGGNEQFF
TRBJ1-3,TRBV10-1,CASSPQRPSGNTIYF
TRBJ1-1,TRBV29-1,CSAGHGTATEAFF
TRBJ1-1,TRBV7-2,CASSLVGGRNTEAFF
TRBJ1-2,TRBV19,CASSILDRGSGYTF
TRBJ2-5,TRBV10-3,CAISESLGGRVETQYF
TRBJ2-1,TRBV7-2,CASSLASVAVYNEQFF
TRBJ2-5,TRBV28,CASSFWTEIGETQYF
TRBJ2-1,TRBV19,CASSIVSFEQFF
TRBJ2-5,TRBV9,CASSGGQPLQETQYF
TRBJ2-5,TRBV19,CASSIRGLAGGSAETQYF
TRBJ1-6,TRBV7-2,CASSQDRTALRPLHF
TRBJ1-2,TRBV28,CASSGHPTGKLGYGYTF
TRBJ2-3,TRBV6-6,CASSAHPRADTQYF
TRBJ2-7,TRBV7-9,CASSLDSPGGEQYF
TRBJ2-6,TRBV5-4,CASSLDLSGANVLTF
TRBJ2-3,TRBV6-5,CASTDWGQSGYTQYF
TRBJ1-2,TRBV19,CASSFIGNYGYTF
TRBJ2-3,TRBV27,CASSLTSANTDTQYF
TRBJ1-1,TRBV28,CASSPATGYTEAFF
TRBJ1-6,TRBV14,CASSPRGLAYNSPLHF
TRBJ1-2,TRBV6-1,CASSDWDSQNYGYTF
TRBJ2-2,TRBV19,CASSFWGPTNTGELFF
TRBJ2-7,TRBV4-2,CASSQEWTAGPYEQYF
TRBJ1-2,TRBV19,CASSRMTGLNHGYTF
TRBJ2-7,TRBV7-6,CASAVGEGYEQYF
TRBJ2-2,TRBV27,CASSMTGFNTGELFF
TRBJ1-3,TRBV5-6,CASSLGQGRGNTIYF
TRBJ2-7,TRBV7-2,CASSPGQEYEQYF